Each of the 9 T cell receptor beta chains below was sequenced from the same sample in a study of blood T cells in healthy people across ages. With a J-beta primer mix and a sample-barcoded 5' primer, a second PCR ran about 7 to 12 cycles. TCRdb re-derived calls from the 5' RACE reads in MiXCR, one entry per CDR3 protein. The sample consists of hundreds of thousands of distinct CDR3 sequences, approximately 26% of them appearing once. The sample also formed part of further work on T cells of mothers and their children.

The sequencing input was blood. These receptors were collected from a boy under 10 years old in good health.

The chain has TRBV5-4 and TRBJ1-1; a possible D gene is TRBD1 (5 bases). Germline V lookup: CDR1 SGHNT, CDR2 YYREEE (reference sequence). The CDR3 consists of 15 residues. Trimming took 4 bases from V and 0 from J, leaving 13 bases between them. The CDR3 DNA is TGTGCCAGCAGCCCTAGACAGAACATGAACACTGAAGCTTTCTTT. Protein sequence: CASSPRQNMNTEAFF.

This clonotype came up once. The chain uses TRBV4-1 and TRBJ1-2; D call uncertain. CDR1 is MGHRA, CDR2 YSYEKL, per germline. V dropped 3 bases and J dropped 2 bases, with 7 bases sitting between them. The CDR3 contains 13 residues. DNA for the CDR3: TGCGCCAGCAGCCAGCCGGGGAACTATGGCTACACCTTC. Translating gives CASSQPGNYGYTF.

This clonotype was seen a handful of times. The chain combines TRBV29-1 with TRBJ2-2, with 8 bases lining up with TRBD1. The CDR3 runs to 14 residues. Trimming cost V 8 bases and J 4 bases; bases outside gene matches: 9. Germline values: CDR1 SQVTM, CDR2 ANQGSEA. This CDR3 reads CSHSGGAGTGELFF. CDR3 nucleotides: TGCAGCCACTCAGGGGGCGCGGGCACCGGGGAGCTGTTTTTT.

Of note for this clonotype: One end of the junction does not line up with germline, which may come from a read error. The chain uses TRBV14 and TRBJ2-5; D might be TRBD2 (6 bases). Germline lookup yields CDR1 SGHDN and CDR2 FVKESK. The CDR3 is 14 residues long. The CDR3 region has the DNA TGTGCCAGCAGCCTATCCGGGACTTTGAGGGTGAAGTTCTTC. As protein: CASSLSGTLRVKFF.

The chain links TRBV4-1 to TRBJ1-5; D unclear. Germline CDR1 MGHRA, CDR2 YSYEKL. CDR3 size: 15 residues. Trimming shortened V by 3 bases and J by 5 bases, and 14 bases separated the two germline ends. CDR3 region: CASSQQLVGDQPQHF. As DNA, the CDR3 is TGCGCCAGCAGCCAGCAACTCGTTGGGGATCAGCCCCAGCATTTT.

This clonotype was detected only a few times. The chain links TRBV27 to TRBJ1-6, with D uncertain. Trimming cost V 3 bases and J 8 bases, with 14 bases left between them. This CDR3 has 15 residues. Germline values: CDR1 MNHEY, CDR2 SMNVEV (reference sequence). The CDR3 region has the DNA TGTGCCAGCAGTTTCTCGACGGCGAGGGATTCACCCCTCCACTTT. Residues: CASSFSTARDSPLHF.

The CDR3: CASSLGTFTGLAGDETQYF. Here the CDR3 DNA reads TGTGCCAGCAGCTTAGGAACTTTTACGGGACTAGCGGGAGACGAGACCCAGTACTTC. The gene calls are TRBV11-2 and TRBJ2-5; TRBD2 aligns across 14 bases. This CDR3 has 19 amino acids. Germline V gene sequence: CDR1 SGHAT, CDR2 FQNNGV. V trimming: 1 base; J trimming: 5 bases; junction bases outside the gene matches: 12.

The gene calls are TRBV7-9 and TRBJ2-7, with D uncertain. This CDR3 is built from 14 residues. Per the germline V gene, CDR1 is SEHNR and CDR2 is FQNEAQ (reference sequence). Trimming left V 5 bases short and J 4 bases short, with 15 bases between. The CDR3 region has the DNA TGTGCCAGCAGCCCGAGGCAGCTCCTATACGAGCAGTACTTC. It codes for CASSPRQLLYEQYF.

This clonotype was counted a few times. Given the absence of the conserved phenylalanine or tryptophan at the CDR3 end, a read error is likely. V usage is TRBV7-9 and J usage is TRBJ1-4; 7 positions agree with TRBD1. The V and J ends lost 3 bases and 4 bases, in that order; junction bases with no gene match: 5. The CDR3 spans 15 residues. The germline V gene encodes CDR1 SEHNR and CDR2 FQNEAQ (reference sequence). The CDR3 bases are TGTGCCAGCAGCTTTGGGGACAGCATTAATGAAAAACTGTTTCTT. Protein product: CASSFGDSINEKLFL.